This TCR beta chain is drawn from a study of blood T cell repertoires in COVID-19. About the study: Acute-phase and convalescent COVID-19 samples originated in the United States, Italy and Spain. PBMCs, B-cell-depleted T cells, or T cells were the source of the cDNA or gDNA that made up the material.

Germline trimming cut 5 bases from V and 2 bases from J; bases unmatched to any gene: 3. The CDR3 runs to 14 residues. CDR1 is LNHNV, CDR2 YYDKDF, per germline (reference sequence). As processed by the authors: Estimates of nucleated cell counts were drawn from the amplification of reference gene primers. Measured with immunoSEQ multiplex PCR; TCRdb has only the in-frame clones, and not every one. V and J calls plus clone size are reproduced from that table; the DNA served to infer D and trimming. Of about 260,000 clones in the sample, 88% were seen once. The clonotype was recovered from a human donor in a cohort sampled during active COVID-19. V is TRBV15 and J is TRBJ1-3; 7 bases fit TRBD1. The sequencing sample was made of peripheral blood. CDR3 residues: CATSGRGAGNTIYF. CDR3 sequence (DNA): TGTGCCACCAGCGGCAGGGGGGCTGGAAACACCATATATTTT.